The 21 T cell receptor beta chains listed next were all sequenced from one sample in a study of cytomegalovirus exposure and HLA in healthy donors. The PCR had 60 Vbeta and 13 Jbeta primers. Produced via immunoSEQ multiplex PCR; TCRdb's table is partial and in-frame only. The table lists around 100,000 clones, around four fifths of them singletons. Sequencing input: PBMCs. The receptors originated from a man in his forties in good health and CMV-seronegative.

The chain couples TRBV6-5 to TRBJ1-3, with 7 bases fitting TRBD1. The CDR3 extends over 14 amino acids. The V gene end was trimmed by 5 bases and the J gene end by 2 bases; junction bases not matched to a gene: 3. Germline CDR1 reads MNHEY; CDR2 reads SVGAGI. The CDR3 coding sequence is TGTGCCAGCAGTGGGGACAGCACTGGAAACACCATATATTTT. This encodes CASSGDSTGNTIYF.

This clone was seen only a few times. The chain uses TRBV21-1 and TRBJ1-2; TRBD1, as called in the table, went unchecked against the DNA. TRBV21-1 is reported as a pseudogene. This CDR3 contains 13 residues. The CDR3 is CASKQGAGYGYTF. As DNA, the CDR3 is TGTGCCAGCAAGCAGGGGGCCGGCTATGGCTACACCTTC.

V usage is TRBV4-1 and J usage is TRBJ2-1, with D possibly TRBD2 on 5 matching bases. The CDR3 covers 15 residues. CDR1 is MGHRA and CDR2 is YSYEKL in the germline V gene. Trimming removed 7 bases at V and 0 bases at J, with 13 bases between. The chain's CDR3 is CASTTRRNSYNEQFF. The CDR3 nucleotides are TGCGCCAGCACCACCCGGAGGAACTCCTACAATGAGCAGTTCTTC.

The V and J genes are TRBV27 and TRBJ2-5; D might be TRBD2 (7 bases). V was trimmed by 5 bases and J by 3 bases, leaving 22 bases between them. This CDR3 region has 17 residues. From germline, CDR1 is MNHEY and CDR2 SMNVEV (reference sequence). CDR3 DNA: TGTGCCAGCAGTCCAAGGGGGATGGGGGGGCCGAAAGAGACCCAGTACTTC. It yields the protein CASSPRGMGGPKETQYF.

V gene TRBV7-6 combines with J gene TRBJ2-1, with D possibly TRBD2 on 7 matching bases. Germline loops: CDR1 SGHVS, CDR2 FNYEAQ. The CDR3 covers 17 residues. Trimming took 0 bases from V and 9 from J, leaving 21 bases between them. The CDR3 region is CASSLASTGGGFSEQFF. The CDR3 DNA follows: TGTGCCAGCAGCTTAGCGTCGACGGGGGGCGGGTTTAGTGAGCAGTTCTTC.

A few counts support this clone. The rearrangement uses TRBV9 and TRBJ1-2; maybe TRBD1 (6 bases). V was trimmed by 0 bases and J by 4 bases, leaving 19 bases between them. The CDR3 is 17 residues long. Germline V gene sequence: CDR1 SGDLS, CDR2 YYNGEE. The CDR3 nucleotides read TGTGCCAGCAGCGTAGAGGTCCGACATGGGGGCGCCTATGGCTACACCTTC. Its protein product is CASSVEVRHGGAYGYTF. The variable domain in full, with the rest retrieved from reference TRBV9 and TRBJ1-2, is DSGVTQTPKHLITATGQRVTLRCSPRSGDLSVYWYQQSLDQGLQFLIQYYNGEERAKGNILERFSAQQFPDLHSELNLSSLELGDSALYFCASSVEVRHGGAYGYTFGSGTRLTVV.

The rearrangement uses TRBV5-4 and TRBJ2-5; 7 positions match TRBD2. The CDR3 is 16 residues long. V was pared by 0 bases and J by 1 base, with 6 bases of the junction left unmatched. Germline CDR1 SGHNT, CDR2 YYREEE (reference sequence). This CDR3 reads CASSLEYSGPQETQYF. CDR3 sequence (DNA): TGTGCCAGCAGCTTGGAGTATAGCGGGCCCCAAGAGACCCAGTACTTC.

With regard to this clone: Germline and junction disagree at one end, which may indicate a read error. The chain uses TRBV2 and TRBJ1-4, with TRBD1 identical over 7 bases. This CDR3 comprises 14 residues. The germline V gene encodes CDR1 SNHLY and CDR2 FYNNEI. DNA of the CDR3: TGTGCAAGCAGGAGGCAACAGGGGAATGAAAAACTGTTTTTT. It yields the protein CASRRQQGNEKLFF.

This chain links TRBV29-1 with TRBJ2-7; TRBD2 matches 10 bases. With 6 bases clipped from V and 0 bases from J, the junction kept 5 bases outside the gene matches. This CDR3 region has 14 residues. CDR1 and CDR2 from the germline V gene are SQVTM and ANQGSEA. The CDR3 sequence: CSVTGTSVSYEQYF. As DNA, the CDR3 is TGCAGCGTGACCGGGACTAGCGTCTCCTACGAGCAGTACTTC.

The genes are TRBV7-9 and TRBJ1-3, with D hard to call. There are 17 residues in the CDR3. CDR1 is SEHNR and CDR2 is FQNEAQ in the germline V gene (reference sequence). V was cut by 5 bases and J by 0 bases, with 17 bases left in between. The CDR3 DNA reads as TGTGCCAGCAGCCCTGCTAATTCGAGGGTCTCTGGAAACACCATATATTTT. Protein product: CASSPANSRVSGNTIYF.

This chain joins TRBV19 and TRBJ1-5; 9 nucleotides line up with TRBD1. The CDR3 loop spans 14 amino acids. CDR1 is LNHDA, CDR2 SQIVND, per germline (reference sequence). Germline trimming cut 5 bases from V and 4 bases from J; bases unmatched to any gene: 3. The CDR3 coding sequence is TGTGCCAGTAGTCAAGACAGGGGGAATCAGCCCCAGCATTTT. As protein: CASSQDRGNQPQHF.

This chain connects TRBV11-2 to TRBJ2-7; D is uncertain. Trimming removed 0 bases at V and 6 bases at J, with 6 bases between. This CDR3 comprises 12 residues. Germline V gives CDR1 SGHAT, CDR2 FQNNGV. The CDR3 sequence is CASSLDFREQYF. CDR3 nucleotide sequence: TGTGCCAGCAGCTTAGATTTTCGCGAGCAGTACTTC.

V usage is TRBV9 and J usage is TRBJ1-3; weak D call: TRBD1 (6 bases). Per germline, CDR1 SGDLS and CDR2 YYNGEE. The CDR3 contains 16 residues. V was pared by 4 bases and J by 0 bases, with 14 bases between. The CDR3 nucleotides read TGTGCCAGCAGCTTCGGGACAAGCTCCTCTGGAAACACCATATATTTT. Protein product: CASSFGTSSSGNTIYF. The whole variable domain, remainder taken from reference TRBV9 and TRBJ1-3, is DSGVTQTPKHLITATGQRVTLRCSPRSGDLSVYWYQQSLDQGLQFLIQYYNGEERAKGNILERFSAQQFPDLHSELNLSSLELGDSALYFCASSFGTSSSGNTIYFGEGSWLTVV.

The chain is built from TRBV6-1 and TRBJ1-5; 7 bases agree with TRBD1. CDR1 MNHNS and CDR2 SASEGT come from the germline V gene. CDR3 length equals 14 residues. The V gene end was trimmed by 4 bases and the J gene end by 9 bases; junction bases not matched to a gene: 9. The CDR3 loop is CASSGQGPRGPQHF. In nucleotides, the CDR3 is TGTGCCAGCAGTGGACAGGGCCCGAGGGGGCCCCAGCATTTT.

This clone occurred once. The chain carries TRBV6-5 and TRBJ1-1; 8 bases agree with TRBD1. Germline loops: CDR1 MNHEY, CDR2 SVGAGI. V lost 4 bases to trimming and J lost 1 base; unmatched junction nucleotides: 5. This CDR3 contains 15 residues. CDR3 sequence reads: CASSLPGQGNTEAFF. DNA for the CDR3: TGTGCCAGCAGTTTACCCGGACAGGGGAACACTGAAGCTTTCTTT.

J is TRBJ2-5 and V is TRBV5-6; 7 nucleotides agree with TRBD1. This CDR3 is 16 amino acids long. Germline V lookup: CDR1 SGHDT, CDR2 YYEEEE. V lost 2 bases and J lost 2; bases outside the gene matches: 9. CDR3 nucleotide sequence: TGTGCCAGCAGCTTACCACCACCGGGACAGCAAGAGACCCAGTACTTC. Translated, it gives CASSLPPPGQQETQYF. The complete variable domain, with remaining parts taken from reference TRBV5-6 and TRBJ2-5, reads DAGVTQSPTHLIKTRGQQVTLRCSPKSGHDTVSWYQQALGQGPQFIFQYYEEEERQRGNFPDRFSGHQFPNYSSELNVNALLLGDSALYLCASSLPPPGQQETQYFGPGTRLLVL.

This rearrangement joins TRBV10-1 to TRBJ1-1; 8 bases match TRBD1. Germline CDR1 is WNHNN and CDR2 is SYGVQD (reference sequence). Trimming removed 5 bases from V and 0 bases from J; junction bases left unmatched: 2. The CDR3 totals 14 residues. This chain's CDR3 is CASSSTGVNTEAFF. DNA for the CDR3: TGCGCCAGCAGTTCGACAGGGGTGAACACTGAAGCTTTCTTT.

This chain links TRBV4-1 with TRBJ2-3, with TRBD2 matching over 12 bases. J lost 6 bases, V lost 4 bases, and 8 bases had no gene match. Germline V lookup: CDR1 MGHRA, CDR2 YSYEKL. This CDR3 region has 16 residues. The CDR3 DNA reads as TGCGCCAGCAGCCGGCTAGCGGGGGGGGCCTGGGATACGCAGTATTTT. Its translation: CASSRLAGGAWDTQYF.

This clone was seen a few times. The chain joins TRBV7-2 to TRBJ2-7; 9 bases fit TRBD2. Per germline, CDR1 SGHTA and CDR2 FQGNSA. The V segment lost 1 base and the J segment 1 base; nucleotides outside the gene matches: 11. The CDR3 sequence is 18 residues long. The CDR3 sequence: CASSLVTSGGLLSYEQYF. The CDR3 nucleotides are TGTGCCAGCAGCTTAGTGACCAGCGGGGGGTTACTTTCCTACGAGCAGTACTTC.

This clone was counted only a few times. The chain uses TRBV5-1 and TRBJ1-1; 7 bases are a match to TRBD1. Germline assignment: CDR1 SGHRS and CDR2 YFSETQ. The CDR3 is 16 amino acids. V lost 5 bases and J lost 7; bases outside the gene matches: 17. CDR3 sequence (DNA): TGCGCCAGCAGAAAAGGGGGGCCAGGAGGGGGCATTGAAGCTTTCTTT. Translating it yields CASRKGGPGGGIEAFF.

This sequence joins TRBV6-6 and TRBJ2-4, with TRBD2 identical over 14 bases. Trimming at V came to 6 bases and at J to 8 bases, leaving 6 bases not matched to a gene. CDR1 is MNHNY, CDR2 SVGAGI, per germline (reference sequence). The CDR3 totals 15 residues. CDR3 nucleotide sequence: TGTGCCAGCAGCCTAGGGACTAGCGGGGGTTACATTCAGTACTTC. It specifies CASSLGTSGGYIQYF.